A single sample gave rise to the 24 T cell receptor beta chains below, sequenced in a study of technical replicates of blood from several donors. Clones were read by immunoSEQ multiplex PCR, and TCRdb kept only the in-frame ones, dropping some. Among approximately 100,000 clones, just over 95% were seen once, and the ten largest hold 0.2% to 0.25%. Sequencing was performed on T cells isolated from PBMCs. The source of these receptors is a human donor in good health.

V gene TRBV14 combines with J gene TRBJ1-5; D is unresolved. Trimming pared 4 bases from V and 9 bases from J, leaving 13 bases between. Germline-derived CDR1 and CDR2 are SGHDN and FVKESK. The CDR3 totals 13 residues. This CDR3 reads CASSRGSSLPQHF. The CDR3, as DNA: TGTGCCAGCAGCCGAGGGTCATCTTTGCCCCAGCATTTT.

The chain couples TRBV19 to TRBJ2-3; 8 nucleotides line up with TRBD2. CDR3 length: 14 residues. CDR1 is LNHDA, CDR2 SQIVND, per germline (reference sequence). V was clipped by 1 base and J by 4 bases; unmatched bases: 1. DNA of the CDR3: TGTGCCAGTAGTATAGCGGGAGGGCCAGATACGCAGTATTTT. Translating gives CASSIAGGPDTQYF.

This clone was observed a single time. The chain recombines TRBV10-3 with TRBJ2-3; TRBD2 agrees at 11 bases. Unmatched junction bases numbered 9, after V lost 7 bases and J lost 6 bases. CDR3 length equals 15 residues. Germline V gene lookup returns CDR1 ENHRY and CDR2 SYGVKD. CDR3 amino acids: CAIKRSASGGDTQYF. The DNA for the CDR3 is TGTGCCATCAAACGGTCGGCTAGCGGGGGGGATACGCAGTATTTT.

The chain has TRBV7-9 and TRBJ1-2; maybe TRBD1 (5 bases). From germline, CDR1 is SEHNR and CDR2 FQNEAQ (reference sequence). The CDR3 spans 15 residues. The ends were cut back, 4 bases at V and 4 bases at J, with 16 bases in the middle. In nucleotides, the CDR3 is TGTGCCAGCAGCTCCTCGGGGGGAGGGGTCTATGGCTACACCTTC. It encodes CASSSSGGGVYGYTF.

V gene TRBV6-6 combines with J gene TRBJ2-7; 9 bases agree with TRBD2. J lost 4 bases, V lost 4 bases, and 11 bases had no gene match. Germline V CDR1 and CDR2: MNHNY, SVGAGI (reference sequence). The CDR3 is 16 residues long. The CDR3 DNA sequence: TGTGCCAGCAGTTTACCTCTGGGCGGGGGGGCGTACGAGCAGTACTTC. Protein sequence: CASSLPLGGGAYEQYF.

The V and J genes are TRBV29-1 and TRBJ2-2; D may be TRBD2 (6 bases). This CDR3 has 14 residues. Between the trimmed V and J ends, which lost 4 bases and 6 bases, there was a span of 15 bases. Germline V lookup: CDR1 SQVTM, CDR2 ANQGSEA. Written as DNA, the CDR3 is TGCAGCGTTGTCCGCGGGAAGGGGTCCGGGGAGCTGTTTTTT. Translating it yields CSVVRGKGSGELFF.

The V call is TRBV29-1, the J call TRBJ2-1; 10 bases are a match to TRBD1. CDR3 length: 15 amino acids. V shed 3 bases, J shed 7 bases, and the junction held 9 bases outside the gene matches. The V gene's germline CDR1 is SQVTM and CDR2 ANQGSEA. For the CDR3, the DNA is TGCAGCGTTGAGGAAGGGACAGGGGCTAGGAATGAGCAGTTCTTC. Protein product: CSVEEGTGARNEQFF.

The chain is built from TRBV5-4 and TRBJ2-5; 7 bases agree with TRBD2. Germline CDR1 reads SGHNT; CDR2 reads YYREEE (reference sequence). This CDR3 region has 14 residues. Trimming cost V 4 bases and J 1 base; bases outside gene matches: 4. This chain's CDR3 is CASSIGLVQETQYF. The CDR3 DNA sequence: TGTGCCAGCAGCATCGGACTAGTCCAAGAGACCCAGTACTTC.

This rearrangement joins TRBV6-5 to TRBJ2-5; 7 nucleotides match TRBD1. Trimming removed 6 bases from V and 2 bases from J; junction bases left unmatched: 9. In germline, CDR1 is MNHEY, CDR2 SVGAGI. CDR3 size: 15 residues. The CDR3 protein is CASSPGQFDQETQYF. The CDR3 DNA sequence: TGTGCCAGCAGCCCGGGACAGTTTGATCAAGAGACCCAGTACTTC.

This chain joins TRBV9 and TRBJ1-5; 7 bases are a match to TRBD1. The CDR3 consists of 15 residues. Germline V gives CDR1 SGDLS, CDR2 YYNGEE. J was trimmed by 6 bases and V by 0 bases; bases with no gene match: 6. The CDR3 DNA sequence: TGTGCCAGCAGCGTAGGAGGGGGCGTAGGTCAGCCCCAGCATTTT. Its protein is CASSVGGGVGQPQHF.

The chain uses TRBV12-5 and TRBJ2-3, with D perhaps TRBD1 (6 bases). CDR1 is LGHNT and CDR2 is FRNRAP in the germline V gene. V shed 9 bases and J shed 2 bases, with 12 bases lying between them. The CDR3 is 13 amino acids. The CDR3 DNA reads TGTGCTAGCAACAGGGCCGTCACAGATACGCAGTATTTT. It specifies CASNRAVTDTQYF.

The chain carries TRBV5-6 and TRBJ2-5; the D is unclear. The length of the CDR3 is 16 residues. Germline V lookup: CDR1 SGHDT, CDR2 YYEEEE. V shed 1 base and J shed 1 base, with 14 bases lying between them. For the CDR3, the DNA is TGTGCCAGCAGCTTGATGCAGGAAAGTGCCCAAGAGACCCAGTACTTC. This encodes CASSLMQESAQETQYF. Full variable domain (remainder filled in from reference TRBV5-6 and TRBJ2-5): DAGVTQSPTHLIKTRGQQVTLRCSPKSGHDTVSWYQQALGQGPQFIFQYYEEEERQRGNFPDRFSGHQFPNYSSELNVNALLLGDSALYLCASSLMQESAQETQYFGPGTRLLVL.

J is TRBJ1-5 and V is TRBV29-1, with D perhaps matching TRBD1 (5 bases). The V end lost 4 bases, the J end lost 7 bases, and 14 bases lay between the germline ends. The germline V gene has CDR1 SQVTM and CDR2 ANQGSEA. The CDR3 totals 13 residues. CDR3 loop: CSVVAGLGQPQHF. As DNA, the CDR3 is TGCAGCGTTGTAGCGGGGCTGGGACAGCCCCAGCATTTT. Full variable domain (remainder filled in from reference TRBV29-1 and TRBJ1-5): SAVISQKPSRDICQRGTSLTIQCQVDSQVTMMFWYRQQPGQSLTLIATANQGSEATYESGFVIDKFPISRPNLTFSTLTVSNMSPEDSSIYLCSVVAGLGQPQHFGDGTRLSIL.

The sample holds one count of this clone. The CDR3 region is CASSLPQGAWTDTEAFF. The CDR3 nucleotides are TGTGCCAGCAGCTTACCACAGGGGGCTTGGACCGACACTGAAGCTTTCTTT. J is TRBJ1-1 and V is TRBV11-3, with TRBD1 matching over 9 bases. CDR3 length equals 17 residues. Germline assignment: CDR1 SGHNT and CDR2 YENEEA. J gave up 3 bases and V 2 bases, and 10 bases lay outside the gene matches.

The chain links TRBV2 to TRBJ1-5; 7 bases are shared with TRBD1. V shed 5 bases and J 2 bases; nucleotides not matched to a gene: 15. The CDR3 contains 18 residues. Germline V CDR1 and CDR2: SNHLY, FYNNEI. This CDR3 reads CASSKDRDGEDGNQPQHF. In DNA, the CDR3 is TGTGCCAGCAGTAAAGACAGGGACGGTGAGGATGGCAATCAGCCCCAGCATTTT.

The V gene is TRBV13, the J gene TRBJ2-3; 14 bases line up with TRBD2. Per germline, CDR1 PRHDT and CDR2 FYEKMQ (reference sequence). The CDR3 covers 15 residues. The trim removed 10 bases at V and 5 bases at J, leaving 8 bases unmatched. The CDR3 reads CATGTSGSGGDTQYF. DNA for the CDR3: TGTGCCACCGGGACTAGCGGGAGTGGTGGAGATACGCAGTATTTT. Based on the CDR3 plus reference TRBV13 and TRBJ2-3, the full variable domain is AAGVIQSPRHLIKEKRETATLKCYPIPRHDTVYWYQQGPGQDPQFLISFYEKMQSDKGSIPDRFSAQQFSDYHSELNMSSLELGDSALYFCATGTSGSGGDTQYFGPGTRLTVL.

V and J are TRBV7-3 and TRBJ2-2; 10 bases line up with TRBD1. This CDR3 has 16 amino acids. With 4 bases clipped from V and 7 bases from J, the junction kept 9 bases outside the gene matches. Germline V CDR1 and CDR2: SGHTA, FQGTGA. CDR3: CASSSWTGGTVGELFF. Written as DNA, the CDR3 is TGTGCCAGCAGCTCATGGACAGGGGGGACCGTCGGGGAGCTGTTTTTT.

The gene calls are TRBV2 and TRBJ2-7, with D tentatively TRBD1 (5 bases). Looked up from germline, CDR1 is SNHLY and CDR2 is FYNNEI. CDR3 length equals 12 residues. V lost 5 bases and J lost 7, with 12 bases in between. The CDR3, as DNA: TGTGCCAGCAGTCTAGGACAACCAGAGCAGTACTTC. Translated: CASSLGQPEQYF.

J is TRBJ1-5 and V is TRBV9, with TRBD1 as a possible D gene (5 bases). The CDR3 extends over 12 amino acids. V was clipped by 5 bases and J by 4 bases, with 7 bases between them. Germline CDR1 SGDLS, CDR2 YYNGEE. CDR3 bases: TGTGCCAGCAGTAAGGGGAATCAGCCCCAGCATTTT. It is translated as CASSKGNQPQHF.

This chain links TRBV7-8 with TRBJ2-4, with D uncertain. The CDR3 has 16 amino acids. V was cut by 0 bases and J by 0 bases, with 9 bases left in between. The germline CDR1 and CDR2 sequences are SGHVS and FQNEAQ. CDR3 sequence reads: CASSLAIPGAKNIQYF. CDR3 nucleotide sequence: TGTGCCAGCAGCTTAGCGATTCCAGGAGCCAAAAACATTCAGTACTTC.

This chain links TRBV2 with TRBJ1-4; a possible D gene is TRBD1 (5 bases). From germline, CDR1 is SNHLY and CDR2 FYNNEI. Trimming cost V 3 bases and J 3 bases, with 11 bases left between them. This CDR3 has 15 residues. The CDR3 DNA follows: TGTGCCAGCAGTGACGAGGAGGGGCCTAATGAAAAACTGTTTTTT. Its protein product is CASSDEEGPNEKLFF.

In this sample, this clone turned up once. The chain has TRBV5-1 and TRBJ1-1, with 10 positions matching TRBD1. Unmatched junction bases numbered 9, after V lost 5 bases and J lost 5 bases. This CDR3 has 15 residues. The V gene's germline CDR1 is SGHRS and CDR2 YFSETQ. The CDR3: CASSRDRGLRTEAFF. For the CDR3, the DNA is TGCGCCAGCAGTCGTGACAGGGGGCTACGTACTGAAGCTTTCTTT.

The rearrangement uses TRBV28 and TRBJ2-3; TRBD1 matches at 7 bases. Germline values: CDR1 MDHEN, CDR2 SYDVKM. Losses at the gene ends were 7 bases for V and 8 bases for J; bases not matched to a gene: 18. The CDR3 runs to 16 residues. CDR3 region: CASNVGAITAGGTQYF. Written as DNA, the CDR3 is TGTGCCAGCAATGTCGGGGCCATAACGGCAGGGGGTACGCAGTATTTT.

The rearrangement links TRBV18 to TRBJ1-2; unclear D gene. The germline V gene has CDR1 KGHSH and CDR2 LQKENI. This CDR3 contains 12 residues. V dropped 0 bases and J dropped 8 bases, with 7 bases sitting between them. CDR3 sequence reads: CASSPPGGGYTF. CDR3 nucleotides: TGTGCCAGCTCACCACCAGGAGGCGGCTACACCTTC.